A selection of T cell receptor beta chains follows, all from one sample in a study of shared clonotypes between healthy human individuals. Some clones are missing from TCRdb's copy, which holds only in-frame ones; the method was immunoSEQ multiplex PCR. The table has roughly 2,500,000 clones, under 95% seen once. Sequencing used naive CD4+ T cells from PBMCs. The receptors derive from a man between 18 and 29 years old in good health. Some clones in this sample may be carry-over from other donors' samples. Each CDR3 is given with its conserved first and last residue. Fields, in order: clone size, V gene, D gene, J gene, CDR3 protein, CDR3 DNA. A D gene is named only where the DNA matches it firmly. Only some rows state a clone size, as once, few, many or a class for expanded clones.

>.|TRBV5-1|.|TRBJ1-1
CASSPVGGANTEAFF
TGCGCCAGCAGCCCCGTTGGCGGGGCGAACACTGAAGCTTTCTTT
>.|TRBV7-6|.|TRBJ2-3
CASSLADRRPTDTQYF
TGTGCCAGCAGCTTAGCGGATCGTCGGCCAACAGATACGCAGTATTTT
>.|TRBV18|.|TRBJ2-5
CASSPSGLPTETQYF
TGTGCCAGCTCACCGTCGGGACTTCCGACGGAGACCCAGTACTTC
>.|TRBV28|.|TRBJ1-2
CASSLGGASYGYTF
TGTGCCAGCAGTTTGGGTGGGGCGAGCTATGGCTACACCTTC
>.|TRBV7-9|.|TRBJ2-3
CASSFTQTDTQYF
TGTGCCAGCAGCTTTACTCAGACAGATACGCAGTATTTT
>.|TRBV9|.|TRBJ2-7
CASSVGWQPSYEQYF
TGTGCCAGCAGCGTAGGGTGGCAACCCTCCTACGAGCAGTACTTC
>once|TRBV25-1|TRBD2|TRBJ2-1
CASSFTSGRAGEQFF
TGTGCCAGCAGCTTCACTAGCGGGAGGGCGGGTGAGCAGTTCTTC
>once|TRBV7-2|.|TRBJ2-6
CASSLVGGSASGANVLTF
TGTGCCAGCAGCTTAGTTGGTGGTTCTGCCTCTGGGGCCAACGTCCTGACTTTC
>.|TRBV5-1|.|TRBJ2-5
CASSLAGHSWEETQYF
TGCGCCAGCAGCTTAGCGGGACACTCCTGGGAAGAGACCCAGTACTTC
>.|TRBV6-5|.|TRBJ2-3
CASSLGRTSTDTQYF
TGTGCCAGCAGTCTCGGAAGAACTTCCACAGATACGCAGTATTTT
>.|TRBV30|TRBD2|TRBJ2-3
CAWTVGGSTDTQYF
TGTGCCTGGACGGTGGGAGGGAGCACAGATACGCAGTATTTT
>.|TRBV30|.|TRBJ2-6
CAWSVLRSSGANVLTF
TGTGCCTGGAGTGTATTGCGTAGCTCTGGGGCCAACGTCCTGACTTTC
>.|TRBV4-2|.|TRBJ1-2
CASSQAPGPPNANYGYTF
TGTGCCAGCAGCCAAGCTCCCGGACCCCCCAACGCTAACTATGGCTACACCTTC
>.|TRBV30|TRBD1|TRBJ1-3
CAWMAGGLGNTIYF
TGTGCCTGGATGGCAGGGGGCTTAGGAAACACCATATATTTT
>.|TRBV5-5|.|TRBJ2-1
CASSLIYRVGEQFF
TGTGCCAGCAGCTTGATTTACAGGGTCGGTGAGCAGTTCTTC
>.|TRBV6-4|.|TRBJ2-7
CASSEGLGPYEQYF
TGTGCCAGCAGTGAAGGCCTAGGGCCCTACGAGCAGTACTTC
>.|TRBV23-1|.|TRBJ1-1
CASPSSSNGVKAFF
TGCGCCAGCCCCTCAAGTTCTAACGGAGTCAAAGCTTTCTTT
>.|TRBV5-4|.|TRBJ2-5
CASSSLTAAGETQYF
TGTGCCAGCAGCTCACTGACAGCTGCGGGAGAGACCCAGTACTTC
>.|TRBV6-1|TRBD2|TRBJ2-3
CASGASGSRVDTQYF
TGTGCCAGCGGGGCTAGCGGGAGTAGGGTAGATACGCAGTATTTT
>once|TRBV4-2|.|TRBJ2-3
CASSQRQTSTDTQYF
TGTGCCAGCAGCCAGCGACAAACTAGCACAGATACGCAGTATTTT
>.|TRBV19|TRBD1|TRBJ1-5
CASSSGTGGTQPQHF
TGTGCCAGTAGTTCTGGGACAGGGGGCACTCAGCCCCAGCATTTT
>.|TRBV6-1|.|TRBJ2-7
CASSEAPGVVEQYF
TGTGCCAGCAGTGAAGCCCCGGGGGTTGTCGAGCAGTACTTC
>.|TRBV6-1|TRBD2|TRBJ2-1
CASSERSLPVRLAGVYEQFF
TGTGCCAGCAGTGAACGGTCCCTACCCGTTCGACTAGCGGGAGTATATGAGCAGTTCTTC
>.|TRBV6-1|TRBD1|TRBJ2-5
CASSGPGTGEETQYF
TGTGCCAGCAGTGGGCCCGGGACAGGGGAAGAGACCCAGTACTTC
>.|TRBV18|.|TRBJ1-2
CASSPPRWDNYGYTF
TGTGCCAGCTCACCCCCCAGGTGGGATAACTATGGCTACACCTTC
>.|TRBV5-4|TRBD1|TRBJ1-5
CASSRDREQPQHF
TGTGCCAGCAGCCGGGACAGGGAGCAGCCCCAGCATTTT
>.|TRBV5-1|TRBD1|TRBJ1-2
CASSAGEGAYYGYTF
TGCGCCAGCAGCGCGGGGGAGGGGGCCTACTATGGCTACACCTTC
>.|TRBV11-3|.|TRBJ2-7
CASSSGGEYEQYF
TGTGCCAGCAGCTCCGGGGGAGAGTACGAGCAGTACTTC
>.|TRBV9|TRBD2|TRBJ2-1
CASSRSLADALYNEQFF
TGTGCCAGCAGTCGTTCTCTAGCGGACGCCTTGTACAATGAGCAGTTCTTC
>.|TRBV5-1|TRBD1|TRBJ2-7
CASSLTRTGGLEEQYF
TGCGCCAGCAGCTTGACACGGACAGGGGGATTGGAGGAGCAGTACTTC
>.|TRBV28|.|TRBJ1-4
CASSLWGAASANEKLFF
TGTGCCAGCAGTTTATGGGGGGCAGCATCTGCTAATGAAAAACTGTTTTTT
>.|TRBV2|.|TRBJ2-5
CASSKATRETQYF
TGTGCCAGCAGCAAAGCGACTCGTGAGACCCAGTACTTC
>.|TRBV20-1|TRBD1|TRBJ1-2
CSARGGLGYTF
TGCAGTGCCAGGGGGGGGTTGGGCTACACCTTC
>.|TRBV5-1|TRBD1|TRBJ2-5
CASSPRDRGRETQYF
TGCGCCAGCAGCCCGAGGGACAGGGGGCGAGAGACCCAGTACTTC
>.|TRBV28|.|TRBJ1-2
CASSFNYGYTF
TGTGCCAGCAGTTTTAACTATGGCTACACCTTC
>.|TRBV30|TRBD2|TRBJ2-6
CAWSVGLAGDPGANVLTF
TGTGCCTGGAGTGTAGGGCTAGCGGGAGACCCTGGGGCCAACGTCCTGACTTTC
>once|TRBV6-6|.|TRBJ2-2
CASSYPRVGELFF
TGTGCCAGCAGTTACCCCCGGGTCGGGGAGCTGTTTTTT
>.|TRBV7-9|.|TRBJ1-1
CASSLSGEAFF
TGTGCCAGCAGCTTAAGTGGTGAAGCTTTCTTT
>.|TRBV6-5|.|TRBJ1-4
CASSKRVEEKLFF
TGTGCCAGCAGTAAAAGAGTGGAGGAAAAACTGTTTTTT
>.|TRBV6-1|TRBD1|TRBJ2-5
CASSNRGRETQYF
TGTGCCAGCTCGAACAGGGGGCGGGAGACCCAGTACTTC